This entry concerns a single T cell receptor beta chain. Its cognate antigen has yet to be identified. One base away there is no much larger clone; base qualities are not given. CDR1 and CDR2, looked up from the germline V gene (reference sequence), are LGHDT and YNNKEL. The junction shows trimming of 3 bases on V and 3 bases on J, plus 23 bases between the germline ends. The CDR3 runs 18 residues from the cysteine to the phenylalanine. Only CDR3 DNA remains: 54 bases, in frame from the first base. TCRbeta CDR3 regions were amplified from genomic DNA by means of the immunoSEQ Assay, a bias-controlled multiplex PCR. From the authors' description of their analysis: Within the assay, amplification of reference gene primers was used to estimate how many nucleated cells each sample contained. To quantify the absolute abundance of each unique TCRbeta CDR3 rearrangement, sequence reads were collapsed and filtered. For each sample, productive Simpson clonality was calculated as the square root of Simpson's diversity index across productive rearrangements. Drawn from immuneACCESS, this table holds only the in-frame rearrangements with V and J called that TCRdb kept. Clones are partly lost; checked studies trace under half to an unresolved V gene and leave the rest unexplained. The V and J calls and clone size were taken over from that table, and D and trimming were inferred from the DNA. The sample data list 350,000 or so clones, and more than 70% of these were observed just once. Clones ranked in the top ten supply 1.5% to 2% of the sample.

In Seattle, one collaborating source enrolled patients while the infection was active and tracked those patients longitudinally over the course of disease. Whole blood was collected in K2EDTA tubes by collaborating institutions according to the institutions' own protocols. For TCRbeta analysis, collaborator samples were shipped as frozen whole blood, as isolated PBMCs, or as DNA extracted from either sample type. The entry originates in a study of blood T cell repertoires in COVID-19 (dated by TCRdb to 2018 to 2020). Turning to the overall study: The collaborator samples originated in the United States, Italy and Spain and spanned the acute and convalescent phases of COVID-19. The prospective study material was composed of cDNA or gDNA derived from T cells, B-cell-depleted T cells, or PBMCs. Subjects who had been exposed to COVID-19, were actively infected with it, or had recovered from it provided the deeply sampled blood TCRbeta repertoires that made up the dataset. The repertoires were made available in a free public database intended to serve as a resource for research on the immune response to SARS-CoV-2. The samples were drawn from two sources: the first 160 participants of the ongoing ImmuneRACE study, and 950 to 1,500 subjects contributed by 6 global collaborators. The sample metadata nearly always contained a de-identified subject ID, COVID-19 status, age in years and sex. HLA class I and class II types, where available, came from metadata supplied by the sample provider rather than from assay-based typing.

Broad study findings and their caveats: The quantity of clinical and demographic metadata differed by source and by participant and was supplied without curation.

Specimen: peripheral blood. The clonotype was recovered from a woman aged 30 to 39 with COVID-19, enrolled during active disease. The chain is assembled from TRBV3-1 (or the pseudogene TRBV3-2) and TRBJ1-2, with a tentative D gene TRBD1 over 5 matching bases. CDR3 protein: CASSHKGLMQNRHYGYTF. The DNA is TGTGCCAGCAGCCACAAGGGGCTAATGCAGAATCGTCACTATGGCTACACCTTC.